This TCR beta chain comes out of a study of lymphopenia after photon versus proton radiotherapy (dated by TCRdb to the late 2010s). Regarding the study in general: The immunological effects of photon versus proton radiation therapy were compared in patients with gastrointestinal tumors who developed high-grade lymphopenia. The cohort included over 15 patients with gastrointestinal tumors who developed lymphopenia after receiving either photon or proton therapy. The study was designed to characterize how the impact on the immune system differs between the two radiation modalities. Overall study outcomes, separate from this receptor: The authors looked at the survival association only in patients who died, and they framed better survival with proton therapy as a possibility rather than a demonstrated result. During treatment, patients who received photon therapy lost naive T cells and TCR diversity and gained effector/memory populations, whereas patients who received proton therapy remained relatively stable. Once the lymphocyte count had reached its nadir, the repertoires of photon-treated patients showed oligoclonal expansion, particularly of CD8+ Temra cells, and this expansion drove the decline in diversity. Across the cohort, among patients who died, a greater drop in TCR diversity after the nadir was inversely correlated with overall survival time.

CDR1 and CDR2 are drawn from the germline V gene (reference sequence): DFQATT, SNEGSKA. The CDR3 starts with the cysteine, ends with the phenylalanine, and has 11 residues. The only DNA kept is the CDR3, 33 bases in frame from the first base. The V end loses 0 bases and the J end loses 6 bases, and a stretch of 6 bases separates them. Note on this clone: Its cognate antigen has yet to be identified. No base quality values were provided; no much bigger clone lies one nucleotide off.

The library was prepared using the immunoSEQ multiplex PCR assay. T cell repertoires were profiled by deep sequencing of rearranged TCR beta loci, alongside multiparametric flow cytometry. Here the immuneACCESS table is served through TCRdb, limited to in-frame sequences with V and J called. Missing clones are a known gap in these copies; in checked studies unresolved V genes cover under half, and the rest lacks a known reason. The sample contains roughly 57,000 clones, around 88% of them found a single time. In total, the top ten clones hold roughly 27% of the sample. The receptor chain draws on TRBV20-1 and TRBJ2-7, with no reliable assignment of the D segment. The sample here was peripheral blood, taken from a patient treated with photon-based radiotherapy. The receptor was derived from a man aged 45-60 years with gastric cancer. CDR3 protein: CSARDLSEQYF. The DNA reads TGCAGTGCTAGAGATTTAAGCGAGCAGTACTTC.